Shown below are 25 T cell receptor beta chains from a single sample sequenced in a study of blood T cell repertoires in COVID-19. Data came from immunoSEQ multiplex PCR; TCRdb stores just in-frame clones and leaves some out. The profile shows more than 45,000 clones, 80% to 90% of them singletons. Sequences were obtained from peripheral blood. The receptor set was obtained from a man aged 60 to 69 with acute or convalescent COVID-19.

This clone was found once. J is TRBJ2-2 and V is TRBV2; maybe TRBD1 (6 bases). Trimming shortened V by 0 bases and J by 4 bases, and 9 bases separated the two germline ends. The CDR3 runs to 15 residues. From germline, CDR1 is SNHLY and CDR2 FYNNEI. The CDR3 region has the DNA TGTGCCAGCAGTGAAGCTCGGACAGCCACCGGGGAGCTGTTTTTT. This encodes CASSEARTATGELFF.

This chain joins TRBV11-1 and TRBJ1-1; 8 nucleotides align to TRBD1. The trim removed 2 bases at V and 5 bases at J, leaving 4 bases unmatched. The CDR3 runs 14 residues. Germline CDR1 and CDR2: SGHAT and FQDESV (reference sequence). The CDR3 spells CASSLQGARTEAFF. In DNA, the CDR3 is TGTGCCAGCAGCTTACAGGGGGCGCGGACTGAAGCTTTCTTT.

The rearrangement uses TRBV19 and TRBJ2-7; TRBD2 aligns across 8 bases. Germline V gene lookup returns CDR1 LNHDA and CDR2 SQIVND (reference sequence). With 10 bases clipped from V and 3 bases from J, the junction kept 2 bases outside the gene matches. This CDR3 contains 11 residues. Here the CDR3 DNA reads TGTGCCACCAGCGGGAGCTACGAGCAGTACTTC. It encodes CATSGSYEQYF.

The V gene is TRBV19, the J gene TRBJ1-3; no reliable D call. The V end lost 4 bases, the J end lost 0 bases, and 10 bases lay between the germline ends. CDR3 length: 15 residues. Germline CDR1 and CDR2: LNHDA and SQIVND (reference sequence). The CDR3 reads CASSTSGDSGNTIYF. The CDR3 DNA reads as TGTGCCAGTAGTACCTCAGGCGACTCTGGAAACACCATATATTTT. Complete variable domain (other parts from reference TRBV19 and TRBJ1-3): DGGITQSPKYLFRKEGQNVTLSCEQNLNHDAMYWYRQDPGQGLRLIYYSQIVNDFQKGDIAEGYSVSREKKESFPLTVTSAQKNPTAFYLCASSTSGDSGNTIYFGEGSWLTVV.

The chain employs TRBV11-2 and TRBJ2-7; TRBD2 aligns across 8 bases. The germline gives CDR1 SGHAT, CDR2 FQNNGV. The CDR3 loop spans 14 amino acids. After removal of 3 bases from V and 0 bases from J, the junction contained 1 base not matched to a gene. CDR3 bases: TGTGCCAGCAGCTTTAGCGGGATCTCCTACGAGCAGTACTTC. Encoded protein: CASSFSGISYEQYF.

The V call is TRBV9, the J call TRBJ2-2; TRBD2 agrees at 11 bases. The CDR3 length is 16 residues. The V gene's germline CDR1 is SGDLS and CDR2 YYNGEE. J was trimmed by 2 bases and V by 3 bases; bases with no gene match: 3. Written as DNA, the CDR3 is TGTGCCAGCAGCGCCGGGACTAGCGGTAACACCGGGGAGCTGTTTTTT. Amino acid sequence: CASSAGTSGNTGELFF.

Written as DNA, the CDR3 is TGTGCCAGCAGCGTAGGTGGCGGGCTTTACTATGGCTACACCTTC. Translation: CASSVGGGLYYGYTF. The V gene is TRBV9, the J gene TRBJ1-2; D ambiguous. The CDR3 has 15 amino acids. Germline CDR1 SGDLS, CDR2 YYNGEE. Trimming cost V 0 bases and J 3 bases, with 12 bases left between them.

The chain is built from TRBV9 and TRBJ2-1; 12 nucleotides align to TRBD2. Germline V gene sequence: CDR1 SGDLS, CDR2 YYNGEE. V lost 3 bases, J lost 4 bases, and 2 bases stayed unmatched. CDR3 length: 15 amino acids. The CDR3 DNA sequence: TGTGCCAGCAGCGGCGGGACTAGCGGGTACAATGAGCAGTTCTTC. Residues: CASSGGTSGYNEQFF. Full variable domain (missing parts from reference TRBV9 and TRBJ2-1): DSGVTQTPKHLITATGQRVTLRCSPRSGDLSVYWYQQSLDQGLQFLIQYYNGEERAKGNILERFSAQQFPDLHSELNLSSLELGDSALYFCASSGGTSGYNEQFFGPGTRLTVL.

The gene calls are TRBV6-5 and TRBJ1-2, with D unresolved. Deletions cut 6 bases from V and 6 bases from J, with 14 bases between. Germline V lookup: CDR1 MNHEY, CDR2 SVGAGI. The CDR3 length is 13 residues. CDR3 amino acids: CASSRNRGDGYTF. CDR3 bases: TGTGCCAGCAGCCGGAATCGGGGAGATGGCTACACCTTC.

The gene calls are TRBV14 and TRBJ1-2; no firm D call. Germline values: CDR1 SGHDN, CDR2 FVKESK. The CDR3 consists of 16 residues. Trimming pared 5 bases from V and 8 bases from J, leaving 24 bases between. The CDR3 loop reads CASSTSHLARIAGYTF. The CDR3 DNA follows: TGTGCCAGCAGCACTTCACACCTCGCTAGGATCGCGGGCTACACCTTC.

The chain uses TRBV11-2 and TRBJ1-3, with a weak D call TRBD1 (5 bases). CDR1 and CDR2 from the germline V gene are SGHAT and FQNNGV. V shed 7 bases and J shed 5 bases, with 18 bases lying between them. The CDR3 covers 15 residues. This CDR3 reads CASKQGLGYRNTIYF. The CDR3 nucleotides read TGTGCCAGCAAGCAGGGTTTGGGGTATAGAAACACCATATATTTT.

The chain has TRBV6-4 and TRBJ1-1; 9 nucleotides align to TRBD1. V lost 4 bases, J lost 8 bases, and 8 bases stayed unmatched. Germline V gene sequence: CDR1 MRHNA, CDR2 SNTAGT. The length of the CDR3 is 14 residues. The CDR3 reads CASSARDREGEAFF. CDR3 DNA sequence: TGTGCCAGCAGTGCCCGGGACAGGGAGGGGGAAGCTTTCTTT.

On this clone itself: The sample carries other DNA sequences with the same CDR3. The J gene is TRBJ1-4, the V gene TRBV5-4; D not certain. The CDR3 runs to 15 residues. V was clipped by 2 bases and J by 0 bases, with 8 bases between them. Germline V gene data show CDR1 as SGHNT and CDR2 as YYREEE (reference sequence). The CDR3 loop reads CASSLGRATNEKLFF. The CDR3 DNA is TGTGCCAGCAGCTTAGGGAGGGCAACTAATGAAAAACTGTTTTTT.

This clone was found once. The V call is TRBV19, the J call TRBJ1-3, with D possibly being TRBD1 (5 bases). This CDR3 region has 16 residues. Deletions cut 5 bases from V and 4 bases from J, with 18 bases between. Germline CDR1 LNHDA, CDR2 SQIVND (reference sequence). CDR3 bases: TGTGCCAGTAGTGACACAGCCGGGACTACCGGAAACACCATATATTTT. This translates into CASSDTAGTTGNTIYF. The full variable domain, in which reference TRBV19 and TRBJ1-3 provide the parts outside the CDR3, is DGGITQSPKYLFRKEGQNVTLSCEQNLNHDAMYWYRQDPGQGLRLIYYSQIVNDFQKGDIAEGYSVSREKKESFPLTVTSAQKNPTAFYLCASSDTAGTTGNTIYFGEGSWLTVV.

The chain joins TRBV20-1 to TRBJ1-5, with D maybe TRBD1 (5 bases). CDR3 length equals 16 residues. V lost 3 bases and J 0 bases, leaving 15 bases between the germline ends. CDR1 and CDR2 from the germline V gene are DFQATT and SNEGSKA (reference sequence). As DNA, the CDR3 is TGCAGTGCTAGTCCCCGGGGGGAGAATAGCAATCAGCCCCAGCATTTT. Amino acid sequence: CSASPRGENSNQPQHF.

V usage is TRBV28 and J usage is TRBJ1-2, with 9 nucleotides matching TRBD1. Unmatched junction bases numbered 16, after V lost 5 bases and J lost 9 bases. The CDR3 is made up of 16 amino acids. Germline CDR1 reads MDHEN; CDR2 reads SYDVKM. The chain's CDR3 is CASSRQGQGVFGRYTF. In nucleotides, the CDR3 is TGTGCCAGCAGTCGCCAGGGACAGGGTGTCTTCGGCCGCTACACCTTC.

This chain connects TRBV14 to TRBJ2-7; 8 nucleotides agree with TRBD1. Germline assignment: CDR1 SGHDN and CDR2 FVKESK. V was clipped by 5 bases and J by 4 bases; unmatched bases: 10. The CDR3 runs to 15 residues. The CDR3 bases are TGTGCCAGCAGCGAGTCAGGGGGCTTAGTGTACGAGCAGTACTTC. This gives the protein CASSESGGLVYEQYF.

This chain connects TRBV7-2 to TRBJ2-7; TRBD2 matches at 7 bases. J lost 2 bases, V lost 5 bases, and 6 bases had no gene match. The CDR3 is 14 residues long. Germline CDR1 and CDR2: SGHTA and FQGNSA. CDR3 in amino acids: CASSLRDYPYEQYF. The CDR3 region has the DNA TGTGCCAGCAGCCTCCGGGACTACCCCTACGAGCAGTACTTC. The complete variable domain, with remaining parts taken from reference TRBV7-2 and TRBJ2-7, reads GAGVSQSPSNKVTEKGKDVELRCDPISGHTALYWYRQSLGQGLEFLIYFQGNSAPDKSGLPSDRFSAERTGGSVSTLTIQRTQQEDSAVYLCASSLRDYPYEQYFGPGTRLTVT.

V gene TRBV27 combines with J gene TRBJ2-7; 11 bases align to TRBD2. V lost 0 bases and J lost 2; bases outside the gene matches: 6. Per the germline V gene, CDR1 is MNHEY and CDR2 is SMNVEV (reference sequence). CDR3 size: 17 residues. CDR3 DNA sequence: TGTGCCAGCAGTTTATCCCCAACTAGCGGGAGAGCCTACGAGCAGTACTTC. It codes for CASSLSPTSGRAYEQYF.

J is TRBJ2-2 and V is TRBV19; D perhaps matches TRBD2 (6 bases). Germline V gene data show CDR1 as LNHDA and CDR2 as SQIVND (reference sequence). The V and J ends lost 4 bases and 3 bases respectively, with 15 bases between them. The CDR3 is 16 amino acids. For the CDR3, the DNA is TGTGCCAGTAGTAATCGGGGGAAACCCCACACCGGGGAGCTGTTTTTT. Translated, it gives CASSNRGKPHTGELFF. The full variable domain, completed using reference TRBV19 and TRBJ2-2, is DGGITQSPKYLFRKEGQNVTLSCEQNLNHDAMYWYRQDPGQGLRLIYYSQIVNDFQKGDIAEGYSVSREKKESFPLTVTSAQKNPTAFYLCASSNRGKPHTGELFFGEGSRLTVL.

The chain is built from TRBV11-2 and TRBJ1-5, with D hard to call. Germline assignment: CDR1 SGHAT and CDR2 FQNNGV. Between the trimmed V and J ends, which lost 6 bases and 0 bases, there was a span of 12 bases. CDR3 size: 15 residues. CDR3 sequence (DNA): TGTGCCAGCAGTATAGGAGGTTTTAGCAATCAGCCCCAGCATTTT. Residues: CASSIGGFSNQPQHF. The full variable domain, rest sourced from reference TRBV11-2 and TRBJ1-5, is EAGVAQSPRYKIIEKRQSVAFWCNPISGHATLYWYQQILGQGPKLLIQFQNNGVVDDSQLPKDRFSAERLKGVDSTLKIQPAKLEDSAVYLCASSIGGFSNQPQHFGDGTRLSIL.

The rearrangement links TRBV18 to TRBJ1-3; D not resolved. Trimming removed 2 bases from V and 0 bases from J, with 11 bases in between. The CDR3 totals 16 residues. Germline CDR1 and CDR2: KGHSH and LQKENI. CDR3 sequence: CASSPSLRNSGNTIYF. The CDR3 nucleotides are TGTGCCAGCTCACCATCTTTGCGGAACTCTGGAAACACCATATATTTT.

The chain links TRBV6-6 to TRBJ2-1; TRBD1 matches 8 bases. This CDR3 has 14 amino acids. The ends lost 6 bases at V and 1 base at J; junction bases unmatched: 2. In germline, CDR1 is MNHNY, CDR2 SVGAGI (reference sequence). CDR3 loop: CASSDRGSYNEQFF. CDR3 sequence (DNA): TGTGCCAGCAGCGACAGGGGTTCCTACAATGAGCAGTTCTTC.

Concerning this clone: Germline and junction disagree at one end, which may indicate a read error. This chain links TRBV7-7 with TRBJ2-1, with 8 bases that match TRBD2. This CDR3 is built from 15 residues. Germline V gives CDR1 SSHAT, CDR2 FNYEAQ (reference sequence). CDR3 loop: CASSSGSGRRSEQFF. Here the CDR3 DNA reads TGTGCTAGCAGCTCGGGGAGCGGGAGAAGGAGTGAGCAGTTCTTC.

The V call is TRBV9, the J call TRBJ2-7; 11 positions agree with TRBD2. The V gene's germline CDR1 is SGDLS and CDR2 YYNGEE. V trimming: 3 bases; J trimming: 5 bases; junction bases outside the gene matches: 10. There are 16 residues in the CDR3. The CDR3 DNA sequence: TGTGCCAGCAGCGCCGGTAGCGGGAGGGCCTTCCACGAGCAGTACTTC. It codes for CASSAGSGRAFHEQYF.